This TCR beta chain was recorded in a study of CD8 T cells in ankylosing spondylitis (dated by TCRdb to the late 2010s). At the level of the whole study: The study set out to find disease-linked TCR variants by profiling T cell receptor beta repertoires in ankylosing spondylitis patients and healthy donors. Peripheral blood samples were taken, and synovial fluid was additionally collected from ankylosing spondylitis patients. The full study cohort was made up of roughly 25 ankylosing spondylitis patients and 108 healthy donors. The full study reports these points: A CD8+ phenotype was shown by the disease-linked clones, which were found at relatively low frequencies in peripheral blood. A TCR beta motif of several highly homologous amino acid variants appeared characteristic of blood from ankylosing spondylitis patients. Some of the motif variants had been reported before in the synovial fluid and blood of reactive arthritis patients, a finding that suggests common disease-initiation mechanisms. According to the report, matched synovial fluid samples from ankylosing spondylitis patients were significantly enriched for the disease-linked clones.

Trimming at the junction amounts to 7 bases on V and 1 base on J, and the germline ends lie 21 bases apart. From a lookup of the germline V gene, CDR1 and CDR2 are SGHRS and YFSETQ. Including the terminal cysteine and phenylalanine, the CDR3 comprises 17 residues. The sequence is cut down to CDR3 DNA, 51 bases in frame from base 1. With respect to this clonotype: This clone's antigen is unknown. Nothing much larger sits one base from this clone, and base qualities are not available.

Sequencing used an Illumina HiSeq 2500. Quantitative 5'-RACE with molecular barcodes was the method used to prepare the TCR beta libraries. The published analysis was carried out like this. A new computational method based on a probabilistic model of VDJ rearrangement was used to identify disease-linked TCR variants. The public reads were quality trimmed at Q25 with fastp and then assembled into clones with MiXCR by TCRdb, keeping productive beta chains. Merged by CDR3 protein, the rows form single entries marked with the most common genes and DNA. The V and J calls and clone size come from TCRdb's table, not from the authors' own analysis. The sample data list about 350,000 distinct CDR3 sequences, and 20% to 25% of these were observed just once. About 12% of the sample goes to the ten largest clones.

This clonotype was sampled from a male donor with ankylosing spondylitis or in good health (not recorded which). The chain uses TRBV5-1 and TRBJ2-1; TRBD2 is a weak D gene call, 7 bases matching. The sequenced material came from blood, either unsorted or a sorted T cell fraction (not recorded which). The CDR3 amino acid sequence is: CASGQRLASSSYNEQFF. The DNA is TGCGCCAGCGGACAGAGACTAGCCAGTAGTTCCTACAATGAGCAGTTCTTC.